This T cell receptor (beta chain) comes out of a study of technical replicates of blood from a handful of donors. V lost 5 bases, J lost 7 bases, and 18 bases lay in between. This CDR3 spans 15 amino acids. The germline V gene has CDR1 SEHNR and CDR2 FQNEAQ (reference sequence). Sequencing used immunoSEQ multiplex PCR; TCRdb keeps in-frame clones, though not all of them. This sample has about 67,000 clones, with 95% to 98% found just once. This TCR was recovered from a human donor in good health. This chain connects TRBV7-9 to TRBJ2-1; D is possibly TRBD2 (6 bases). Sequences were obtained from T cells isolated from PBMCs. CDR3 sequence (DNA): TGTGCCAGCAGCCCCGGAGGGCAGGGCGGGAATGAGCAGTTCTTC. Protein sequence: CASSPGGQGGNEQFF.